This record looks at one T cell receptor (beta chain) sequence and its context. Its antigen remains unidentified. The data were taken from a study of CD4 T cells in relation to SARS-CoV-2 and coronaviruses. Sequenced by immunoSEQ multiplex PCR; TCRdb stores in-frame clones only, minus some. This table holds 36,000 or so clones, about 80% found once. Germline V lookup: CDR1 GTSNPN, CDR2 SVGIG (reference sequence). The CDR3 has 14 residues. After removal of 4 bases from V and 2 bases from J, the junction contained 5 bases not matched to a gene. This receptor was obtained from an adult with COVID-19. Sequenced material: memory CD4+ T cells from PBMCs, cultured in vitro. This rearrangement joins TRBV30 to TRBJ2-3; TRBD2 aligns across 8 bases. CDR3 residues: CAWTVAGLTDTQYF. The DNA for the CDR3 is TGTGCCTGGACCGTAGCGGGGCTCACAGATACGCAGTATTTT. The variable domain in full, completed from reference TRBV30 and TRBJ2-3, reads SQTIHQWPATLVQPVGSPLSLECTVEGTSNPNLYWYRQAAGRGLQLLFYSVGIGQISSEVPQNLSASRPQDRQFILSSKKLLLSDSGFYLCAWTVAGLTDTQYFGPGTRLTVL.